Shown below are 5 T cell receptor beta chains from a single sample sequenced in a study of blood T cells in healthy people across ages. For the second PCR, which ran for about 7 to 11 cycles, a sample-barcoded 5' primer and a J-beta primer mix were used. MiXCR was run by TCRdb on the 5' RACE reads, yielding one entry per CDR3 protein. The sample has 550,000 to 650,000 distinct CDR3 sequences; about 29% are singletons. The data also belong to a second study, concerning T cells of mothers and their children.

Sequencing was done on a sample of blood. These receptors were collected from a boy between 2 and 10 years old in good health.

This sequence joins TRBV7-2 and TRBJ2-5; TRBD2 matches at 7 bases. TRBJ2-1 explains the end of the DNA better; the J call may be wrong. This CDR3 has 17 residues. Germline V gives CDR1 SGHTA, CDR2 FQGNSA. CDR3 nucleotide sequence: TGTGCCAGCAGCTTAGTGGTAAGCGCGGGAGTTTGGAATGAGCAGTTCTTC. The encoded protein is CASSLVVSAGVWNEQFF.

This clonotype was detected only a few times. The V and J genes are TRBV11-2 and TRBJ2-4; TRBD1 matches at 10 bases. Germline CDR1 and CDR2: SGHAT and FQNNGV. Unmatched junction bases numbered 10, after V lost 3 bases and J lost 11 bases. The CDR3 totals 15 residues. The CDR3 DNA sequence: TGTGCCAGCAGCTTCACCGGGACAGGGGTGTTCGTTCAGTACTTC. As protein: CASSFTGTGVFVQYF.

Here the CDR3 reads CASSSHPAYEQYF. CDR3 nucleotide sequence: TGTGCCAGCAGTTCCCACCCAGCCTACGAGCAGTACTTC. V is TRBV12-3 or TRBV12-4 and J is TRBJ2-7; D is ambiguous. V was pared by 4 bases and J by 2 bases, with 9 bases between. This CDR3 is built from 13 residues.

This clonotype showed up many times. The V call is TRBV9, the J call TRBJ2-1, with 7 bases aligning to TRBD1. CDR1 is SGDLS and CDR2 is YYNGEE in the germline V gene. Trimming cost V 0 bases and J 8 bases; bases outside gene matches: 5. The CDR3 is 14 amino acids. CDR3 coding DNA: TGTGCCAGCAGCGTAGGCCAGGGGGTCGATGAGCAGTTCTTC. This encodes CASSVGQGVDEQFF. Using reference TRBV9 and TRBJ2-1 for the parts outside the CDR3, the full variable domain is DSGVTQTPKHLITATGQRVTLRCSPRSGDLSVYWYQQSLDQGLQFLIQYYNGEERAKGNILERFSAQQFPDLHSELNLSSLELGDSALYFCASSVGQGVDEQFFGPGTRLTVL.

This clonotype was counted only a few times. The V gene is TRBV6-1, the J gene TRBJ2-3; TRBD2 matches at 8 bases. CDR1 is MNHNS, CDR2 SASEGT, per germline. With 5 bases clipped from V and 1 base from J, the junction kept 8 bases outside the gene matches. The CDR3 totals 16 residues. The CDR3 loop reads CASSKLSGMRTDTQYF. The CDR3 nucleotides read TGTGCCAGCAGTAAGCTTAGCGGGATGCGCACAGATACGCAGTATTTT.